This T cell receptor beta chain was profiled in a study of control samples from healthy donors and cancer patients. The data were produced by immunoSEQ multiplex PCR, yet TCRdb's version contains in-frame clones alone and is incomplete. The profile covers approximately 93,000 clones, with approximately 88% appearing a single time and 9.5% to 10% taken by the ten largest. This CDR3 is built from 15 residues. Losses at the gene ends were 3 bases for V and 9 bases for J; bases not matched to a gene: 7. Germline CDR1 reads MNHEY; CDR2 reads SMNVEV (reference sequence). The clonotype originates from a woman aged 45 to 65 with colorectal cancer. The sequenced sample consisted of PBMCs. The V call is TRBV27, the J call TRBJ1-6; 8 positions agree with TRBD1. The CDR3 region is CASSFLDREFSPLHF. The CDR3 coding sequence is TGTGCCAGCAGTTTCTTGGACAGGGAGTTTTCACCCCTCCACTTT.